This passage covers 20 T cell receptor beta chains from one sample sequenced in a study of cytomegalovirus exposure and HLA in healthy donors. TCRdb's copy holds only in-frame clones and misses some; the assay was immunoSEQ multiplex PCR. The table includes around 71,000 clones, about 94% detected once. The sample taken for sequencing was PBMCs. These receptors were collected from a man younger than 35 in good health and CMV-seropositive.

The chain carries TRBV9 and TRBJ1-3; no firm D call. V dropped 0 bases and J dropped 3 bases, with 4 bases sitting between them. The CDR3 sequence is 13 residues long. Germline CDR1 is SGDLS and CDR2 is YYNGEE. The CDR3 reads CASSVDGGNTIYF. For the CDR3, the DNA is TGTGCCAGCAGCGTAGACGGTGGAAACACCATATATTTT. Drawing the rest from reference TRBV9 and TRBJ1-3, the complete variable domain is DSGVTQTPKHLITATGQRVTLRCSPRSGDLSVYWYQQSLDQGLQFLIQYYNGEERAKGNILERFSAQQFPDLHSELNLSSLELGDSALYFCASSVDGGNTIYFGEGSWLTVV.

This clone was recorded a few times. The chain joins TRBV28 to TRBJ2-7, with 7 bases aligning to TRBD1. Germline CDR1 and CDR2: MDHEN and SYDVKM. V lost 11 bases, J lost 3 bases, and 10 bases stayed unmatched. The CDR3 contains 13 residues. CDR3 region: CASESGQIYEQYF. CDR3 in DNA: TGTGCCTCCGAGTCGGGACAGATCTACGAGCAGTACTTC.

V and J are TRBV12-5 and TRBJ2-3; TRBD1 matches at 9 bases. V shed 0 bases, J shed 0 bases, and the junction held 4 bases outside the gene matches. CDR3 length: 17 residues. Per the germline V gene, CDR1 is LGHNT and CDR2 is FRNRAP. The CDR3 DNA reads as TGTGCTAGTGGTTTGGTCCGGACAGGGGCGAGCACAGATACGCAGTATTTT. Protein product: CASGLVRTGASTDTQYF.

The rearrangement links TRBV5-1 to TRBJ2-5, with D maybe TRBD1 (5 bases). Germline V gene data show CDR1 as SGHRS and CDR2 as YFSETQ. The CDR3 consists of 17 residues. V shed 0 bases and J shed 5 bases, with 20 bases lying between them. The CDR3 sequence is CASSLGQGWIKSETQYF. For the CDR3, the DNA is TGCGCCAGCAGCTTGGGGCAGGGTTGGATCAAGAGCGAGACCCAGTACTTC.

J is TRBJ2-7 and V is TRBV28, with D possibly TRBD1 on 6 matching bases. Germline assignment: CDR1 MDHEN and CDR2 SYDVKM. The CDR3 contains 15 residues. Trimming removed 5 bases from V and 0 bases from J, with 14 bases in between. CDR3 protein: CASSPGQRVSYEQYF. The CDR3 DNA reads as TGTGCCAGCAGTCCCGGACAGCGCGTCTCCTACGAGCAGTACTTC.

The CDR3 region is CASSTRTGDFGYTF. As DNA, the CDR3 is TGTGCCAGCAGTACCAGGACGGGGGATTTTGGCTACACCTTC. This rearrangement joins TRBV6-6 to TRBJ1-2; perhaps TRBD1 as D (5 bases). Germline CDR1 reads MNHNY; CDR2 reads SVGAGI (reference sequence). The CDR3 spans 14 residues. Trimming removed 5 bases at V and 7 bases at J, with 17 bases between.

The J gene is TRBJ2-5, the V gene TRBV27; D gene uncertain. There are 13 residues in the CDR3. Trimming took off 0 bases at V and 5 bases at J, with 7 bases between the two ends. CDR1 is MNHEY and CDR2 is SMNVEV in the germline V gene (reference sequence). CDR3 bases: TGTGCCAGCAGTTTATCCCATCGGGAGACCCAGTACTTC. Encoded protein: CASSLSHRETQYF.

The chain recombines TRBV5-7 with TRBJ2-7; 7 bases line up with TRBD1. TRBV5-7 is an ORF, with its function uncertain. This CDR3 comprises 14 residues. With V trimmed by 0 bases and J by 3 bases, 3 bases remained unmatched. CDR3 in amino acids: CASSLEGAGYEQYF. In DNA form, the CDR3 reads TGTGCCAGCAGCTTGGAGGGGGCGGGCTACGAGCAGTACTTC.

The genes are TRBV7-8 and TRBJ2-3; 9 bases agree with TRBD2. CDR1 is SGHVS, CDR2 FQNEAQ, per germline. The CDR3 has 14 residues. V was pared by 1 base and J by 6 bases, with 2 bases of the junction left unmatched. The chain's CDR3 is CASSLGGGADTQYF. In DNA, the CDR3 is TGTGCCAGCAGCTTAGGCGGGGGGGCCGATACGCAGTATTTT.

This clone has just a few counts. For the CDR3, the DNA is TGTGCCAGCAGTCGCGAGCAGTACTTC. It yields the protein CASSREQYF. The genes are TRBV2 and TRBJ2-7; no clear D gene. Germline CDR1 is SNHLY and CDR2 is FYNNEI. Trimming stripped 5 bases from V and 6 bases from J, with 2 bases between. There are 9 residues in the CDR3.

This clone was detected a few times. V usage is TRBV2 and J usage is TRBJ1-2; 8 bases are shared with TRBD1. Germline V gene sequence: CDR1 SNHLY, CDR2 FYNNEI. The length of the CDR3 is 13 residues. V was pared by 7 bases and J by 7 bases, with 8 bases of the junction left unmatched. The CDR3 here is CASTSTGAPGYTF. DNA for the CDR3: TGTGCCAGCACCTCGACAGGGGCGCCTGGCTACACCTTC.

The CDR3 sequence is CASSLVWGRGNYGYTF. The CDR3, as DNA: TGTGCCAGCAGCTTAGTATGGGGTCGGGGTAACTATGGCTACACCTTC. The chain joins TRBV7-2 to TRBJ1-2, with D unclear. The length of the CDR3 is 16 residues. V lost 1 base to trimming and J lost 1 base, with 13 bases between them. CDR1 is SGHTA, CDR2 FQGNSA, per germline.

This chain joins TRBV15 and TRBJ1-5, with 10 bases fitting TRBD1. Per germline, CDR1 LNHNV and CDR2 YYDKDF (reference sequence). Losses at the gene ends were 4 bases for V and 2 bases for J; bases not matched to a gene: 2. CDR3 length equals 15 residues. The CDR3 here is CATSTGTGGNQPQHF. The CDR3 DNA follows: TGTGCCACCAGCACTGGGACAGGGGGCAATCAGCCCCAGCATTTT.

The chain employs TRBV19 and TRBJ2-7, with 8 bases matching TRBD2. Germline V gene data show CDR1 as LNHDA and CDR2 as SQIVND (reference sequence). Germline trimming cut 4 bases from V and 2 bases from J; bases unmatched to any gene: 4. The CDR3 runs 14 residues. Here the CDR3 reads CASSTLAATYEQYF. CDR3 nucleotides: TGTGCCAGTAGTACACTAGCGGCCACCTACGAGCAGTACTTC.

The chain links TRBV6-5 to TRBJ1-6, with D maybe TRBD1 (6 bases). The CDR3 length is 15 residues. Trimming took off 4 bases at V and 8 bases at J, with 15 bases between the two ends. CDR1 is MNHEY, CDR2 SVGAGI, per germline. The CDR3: CASSSEGGRDSPLHF. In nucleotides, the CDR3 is TGTGCCAGCAGTTCTGAAGGGGGTCGGGATTCACCCCTCCACTTT.

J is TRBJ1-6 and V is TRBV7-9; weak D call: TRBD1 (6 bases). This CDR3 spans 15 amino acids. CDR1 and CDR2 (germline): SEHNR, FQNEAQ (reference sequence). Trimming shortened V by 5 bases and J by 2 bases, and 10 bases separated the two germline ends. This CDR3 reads CASSVTGPYNSPLHF. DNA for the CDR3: TGTGCCAGCAGCGTCACAGGGCCCTATAATTCACCCCTCCACTTT.

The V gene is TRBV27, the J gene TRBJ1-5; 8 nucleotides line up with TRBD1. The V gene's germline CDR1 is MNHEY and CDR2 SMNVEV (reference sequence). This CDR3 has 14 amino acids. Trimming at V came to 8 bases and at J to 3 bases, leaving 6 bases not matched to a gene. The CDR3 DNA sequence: TGTGCCAGCCGAAAGGGACAGGACAATCAGCCCCAGCATTTT. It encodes CASRKGQDNQPQHF.

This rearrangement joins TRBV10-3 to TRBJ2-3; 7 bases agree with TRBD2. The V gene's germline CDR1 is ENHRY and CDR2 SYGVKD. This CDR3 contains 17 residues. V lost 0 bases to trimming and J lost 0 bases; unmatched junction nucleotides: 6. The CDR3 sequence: CAISESLSSGSTDTQYF. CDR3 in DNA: TGTGCCATCAGTGAGTCGTTATCTAGCGGAAGCACAGATACGCAGTATTTT.

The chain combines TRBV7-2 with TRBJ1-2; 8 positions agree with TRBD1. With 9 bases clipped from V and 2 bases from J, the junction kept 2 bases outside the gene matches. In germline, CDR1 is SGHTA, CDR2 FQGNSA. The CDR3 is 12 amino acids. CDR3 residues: CASRTGNYGYTF. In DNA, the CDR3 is TGTGCCAGTAGGACAGGGAACTATGGCTACACCTTC. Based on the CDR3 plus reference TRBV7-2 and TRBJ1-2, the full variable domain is GAGVSQSPSNKVTEKGKDVELRCDPISGHTALYWYRQSLGQGLEFLIYFQGNSAPDKSGLPSDRFSAERTGGSVSTLTIQRTQQEDSAVYLCASRTGNYGYTFGSGTRLTVV.

CDR3 region: CASSANRGRVQPQHF. CDR3 coding DNA: TGTGCCAGCAGTGCCAACAGGGGGCGCGTTCAGCCCCAGCATTTT. The rearrangement joins TRBV6-5 to TRBJ1-5, with 9 bases identical to TRBD1. The J segment lost 6 bases and the V segment lost 5 bases, leaving 8 bases of the junction unmatched. This CDR3 has 15 residues. Germline CDR1 is MNHEY and CDR2 is SVGAGI.